The 11 T cell receptor beta chains listed next were all sequenced from one sample in a study of T cell changes during pregnancy in multiple sclerosis. Assay used: immunoSEQ multiplex PCR; TCRdb lists only in-frame clones, some missing. The data contain tens of thousands of clones, around nine tenths of them seen just once; the ten biggest clones take up 2.5% to 3.5%. Specimen: CD8+ T cells from peripheral blood mononuclear cells, collected before pregnancy. The source of these receptors is a female donor with multiple sclerosis, enrolled in a pregnancy study.

The rearrangement uses TRBV12-5 and TRBJ2-1; no firm D call. The germline CDR1 and CDR2 sequences are LGHNT and FRNRAP. Trimming left V 9 bases short and J 3 bases short, with 15 bases between. The CDR3 length is 14 residues. The DNA for the CDR3 is TGTGCTAGCGCTACCCGCAATAACTACAATGAGCAGTTCTTC. It encodes CASATRNNYNEQFF.

This chain connects TRBV23-1 to TRBJ1-2; D not resolved. TRBV23-1 falls under the ORF class, with uncertain function. The ends were cut back, 0 bases at V and 5 bases at J, with 22 bases in the middle. CDR3 length: 18 residues. The CDR3, as DNA: TGCGCCAGCAGTCAATCGGCGTTCAGTAAGGGAGTAGAGTATGGCTACACCTTC. Protein product: CASSQSAFSKGVEYGYTF.

This clone was recorded once. V usage is TRBV5-1 and J usage is TRBJ2-5; perhaps TRBD1 as D (6 bases). The V end lost 0 bases, the J end lost 2 bases, and 14 bases lay between the germline ends. The V gene's germline CDR1 is SGHRS and CDR2 YFSETQ. This CDR3 is built from 16 residues. In DNA, the CDR3 is TGCGCCAGCAGCTTGGTCCCACAGGGCCCACAAGAGACCCAGTACTTC. Its translation: CASSLVPQGPQETQYF.

The gene calls are TRBV29-1 and TRBJ2-1; D might be TRBD1 (6 bases). CDR1 and CDR2 (germline): SQVTM, ANQGSEA. This CDR3 has 14 residues. V lost 6 bases, J lost 5 bases, and 17 bases lay in between. Written as DNA, the CDR3 is TGCAGCGTCGAGCTGTGGGGACACCACAATGAGCAGTTCTTC. It translates to CSVELWGHHNEQFF.

This clone was seen only once. The V gene is TRBV5-6, the J gene TRBJ1-2; D uncertain. Between the trimmed V and J ends, which lost 4 bases and 5 bases, there was a span of 6 bases. There are 11 residues in the CDR3. Germline CDR1 is SGHDT and CDR2 is YYEEEE. CDR3 DNA: TGTGCCAGCAGCCGACTTTATGGCTACACCTTC. It translates to CASSRLYGYTF. The whole variable domain, remainder taken from reference TRBV5-6 and TRBJ1-2, is DAGVTQSPTHLIKTRGQQVTLRCSPKSGHDTVSWYQQALGQGPQFIFQYYEEEERQRGNFPDRFSGHQFPNYSSELNVNALLLGDSALYLCASSRLYGYTFGSGTRLTVV.

V is TRBV6-5 and J is TRBJ1-1; tentatively, D is TRBD1 (5 bases). The CDR3 contains 13 residues. Germline CDR1 and CDR2: MNHEY and SVGAGI. The V end was cut by 8 bases, the J end by 6 bases, with 16 bases between. The CDR3 nucleotides read TGTGCCAGCTCAGTCCGGGCCAGGGCTGAAGCTTTCTTT. Translating it yields CASSVRARAEAFF.

The chain links TRBV6-5 to TRBJ1-4, with 10 bases matching TRBD1. CDR3 length equals 14 residues. The germline V gene has CDR1 MNHEY and CDR2 SVGAGI. The ends lost 6 bases at V and 8 bases at J; junction bases unmatched: 6. The CDR3 sequence: CASSPGQGSEKLFF. The CDR3 DNA follows: TGTGCCAGCAGCCCGGGACAGGGGTCGGAAAAACTGTTTTTT.

The chain joins TRBV7-9 to TRBJ1-4; the D gene is possibly TRBD1 (5 bases). V was cut by 5 bases and J by 7 bases, with 26 bases left in between. Germline values: CDR1 SEHNR, CDR2 FQNEAQ (reference sequence). The CDR3 totals 18 residues. The CDR3 region has the DNA TGTGCCAGCAGCGGTCCACCGGGGGACCCCAAAACCGTTGAAAAACTGTTTTTT. Translated, it gives CASSGPPGDPKTVEKLFF.

The chain is built from TRBV9 and TRBJ2-7, with D tentatively TRBD1 (6 bases). The CDR3 loop spans 16 amino acids. The V gene's germline CDR1 is SGDLS and CDR2 YYNGEE. Trimming shortened V by 0 bases and J by 0 bases, and 13 bases separated the two germline ends. Here the CDR3 reads CASSVGGGDSSYEQYF. The CDR3 bases are TGTGCCAGCAGCGTAGGAGGGGGTGATAGCTCCTACGAGCAGTACTTC.

V is TRBV9 and J is TRBJ2-3, with TRBD2 matching over 10 bases. V shed 0 bases, J shed 7 bases, and the junction held 8 bases outside the gene matches. The V gene's germline CDR1 is SGDLS and CDR2 YYNGEE. The CDR3 has 16 amino acids. CDR3 residues: CASSVVSSGGGNTQYF. The DNA for the CDR3 is TGTGCCAGCAGCGTAGTTTCAAGCGGGGGGGGAAATACGCAGTATTTT.

The rearrangement links TRBV2 to TRBJ2-1; TRBD2 matches 15 bases. V trimming: 6 bases; J trimming: 9 bases; junction bases outside the gene matches: 6. The germline gives CDR1 SNHLY, CDR2 FYNNEI. The CDR3 length is 15 residues. The CDR3 loop reads CASRGLAGGSGEQFF. CDR3 bases: TGTGCCAGCAGGGGACTAGCGGGGGGATCCGGTGAGCAGTTCTTC.